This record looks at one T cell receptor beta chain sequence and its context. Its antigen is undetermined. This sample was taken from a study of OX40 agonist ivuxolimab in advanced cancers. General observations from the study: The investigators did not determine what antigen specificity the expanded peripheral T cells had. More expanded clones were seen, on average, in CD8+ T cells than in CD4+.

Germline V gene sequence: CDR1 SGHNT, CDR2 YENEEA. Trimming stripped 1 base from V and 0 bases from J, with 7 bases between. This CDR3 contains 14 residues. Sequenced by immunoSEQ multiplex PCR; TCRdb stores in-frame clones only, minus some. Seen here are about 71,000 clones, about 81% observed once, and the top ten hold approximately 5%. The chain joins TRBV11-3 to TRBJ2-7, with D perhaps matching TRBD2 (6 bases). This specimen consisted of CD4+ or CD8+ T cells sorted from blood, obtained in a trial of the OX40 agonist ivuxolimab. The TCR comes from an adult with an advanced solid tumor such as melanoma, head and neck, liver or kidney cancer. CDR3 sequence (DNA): TGTGCCAGCAGCTTAGGGCGGGGCTCCTACGAGCAGTACTTC. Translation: CASSLGRGSYEQYF.